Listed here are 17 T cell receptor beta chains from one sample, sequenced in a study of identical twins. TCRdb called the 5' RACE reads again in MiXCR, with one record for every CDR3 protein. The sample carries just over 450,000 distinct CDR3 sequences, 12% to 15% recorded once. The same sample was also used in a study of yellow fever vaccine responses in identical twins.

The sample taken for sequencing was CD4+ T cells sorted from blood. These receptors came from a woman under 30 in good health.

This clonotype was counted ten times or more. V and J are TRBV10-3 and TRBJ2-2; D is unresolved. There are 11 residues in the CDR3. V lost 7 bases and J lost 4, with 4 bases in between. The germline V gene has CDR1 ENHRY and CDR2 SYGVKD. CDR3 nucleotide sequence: TGTGCCATCACCACCACCGGGGAGCTGTTTTTT. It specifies CAITTTGELFF.

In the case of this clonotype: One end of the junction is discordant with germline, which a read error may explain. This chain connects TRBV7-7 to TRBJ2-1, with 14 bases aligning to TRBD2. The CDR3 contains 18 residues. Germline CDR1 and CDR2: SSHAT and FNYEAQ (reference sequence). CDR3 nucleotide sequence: TGTGCTAGCAGCCCCTGGACTAGCGGGGGGCCCCCCTACAATGAGCAGTTCTTC. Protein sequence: CASSPWTSGGPPYNEQFF.

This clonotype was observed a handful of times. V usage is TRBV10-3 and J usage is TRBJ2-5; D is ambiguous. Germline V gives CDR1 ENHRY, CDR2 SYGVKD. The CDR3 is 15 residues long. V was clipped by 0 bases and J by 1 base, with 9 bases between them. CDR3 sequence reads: CAISESSGSQETQYF. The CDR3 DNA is TGTGCCATCAGTGAGTCGTCGGGCAGCCAAGAGACCCAGTACTTC.

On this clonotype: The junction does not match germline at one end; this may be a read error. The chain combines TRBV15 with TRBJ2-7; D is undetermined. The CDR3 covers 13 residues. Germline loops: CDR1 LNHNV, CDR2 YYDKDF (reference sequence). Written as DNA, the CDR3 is TGTGCCACCAGCAGAGGAGACTCCAACGAGCAGTACTTC. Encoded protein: CATSRGDSNEQYF. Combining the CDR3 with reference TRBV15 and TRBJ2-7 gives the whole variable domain DAMVIQNPRYQVTQFGKPVTLSCSQTLNHNVMYWYQQKSSQAPKLLFHYYDKDFNNEADTPDNFQSRRPNTSFCFLDIRSPGLGDTAMYLCATSRGDSNEQYFGPGTRLTVT.

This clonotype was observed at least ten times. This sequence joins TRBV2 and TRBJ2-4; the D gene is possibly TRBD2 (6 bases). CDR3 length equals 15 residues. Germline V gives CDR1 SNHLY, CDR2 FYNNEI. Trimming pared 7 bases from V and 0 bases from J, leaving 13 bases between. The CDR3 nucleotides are TGTGCCAGCACCCCACGGGGACTAGCCAAAAACATTCAGTACTTC. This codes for CASTPRGLAKNIQYF.

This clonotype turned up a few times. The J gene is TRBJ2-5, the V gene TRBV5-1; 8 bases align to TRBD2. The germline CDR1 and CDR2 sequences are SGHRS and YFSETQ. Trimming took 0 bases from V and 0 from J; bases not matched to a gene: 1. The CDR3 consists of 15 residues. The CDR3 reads CASSLERGYQETQYF. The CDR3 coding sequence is TGCGCCAGCAGCTTGGAGCGGGGGTACCAAGAGACCCAGTACTTC.

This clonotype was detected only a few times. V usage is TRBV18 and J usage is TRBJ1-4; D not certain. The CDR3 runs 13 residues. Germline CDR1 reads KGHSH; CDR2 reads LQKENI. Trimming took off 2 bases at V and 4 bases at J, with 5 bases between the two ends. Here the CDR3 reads CASSPVRNEKLFF. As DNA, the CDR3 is TGTGCCAGCTCACCAGTCCGTAATGAAAAACTGTTTTTT. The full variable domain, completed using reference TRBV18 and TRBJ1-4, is NAGVMQNPRHLVRRRGQEARLRCSPMKGHSHVYWYRQLPEEGLKFMVYLQKENIIDESGMPKERFSAEFPKEGPSILRIQQVVRGDSAAYFCASSPVRNEKLFFGSGTQLSVL.

CDR3 loop: CASSFRGQGRKGDQPQHF. CDR3 coding DNA: TGTGCCAGCAGTTTTCGTGGGCAGGGAAGAAAGGGGGATCAGCCCCAGCATTTT. The rearrangement links TRBV2 to TRBJ1-5; D might be TRBD1 (6 bases). The CDR3 contains 18 residues. The germline V and J ends were trimmed by 5 bases and 5 bases, with 25 bases remaining between them. Germline V gene data show CDR1 as SNHLY and CDR2 as FYNNEI.

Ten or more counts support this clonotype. CDR3 sequence: CASGWGGPPYEQYF. The CDR3 nucleotides read TGCGCCAGCGGTTGGGGCGGGCCCCCCTACGAGCAGTACTTC. The V gene is TRBV4-1, the J gene TRBJ2-7; possibly TRBD1 or TRBD2 for D (5 bases each). The CDR3 sequence is 14 residues long. CDR1 and CDR2 from the germline V gene are MGHRA and YSYEKL. The ends were cut back, 8 bases at V and 2 bases at J, with 16 bases in the middle.

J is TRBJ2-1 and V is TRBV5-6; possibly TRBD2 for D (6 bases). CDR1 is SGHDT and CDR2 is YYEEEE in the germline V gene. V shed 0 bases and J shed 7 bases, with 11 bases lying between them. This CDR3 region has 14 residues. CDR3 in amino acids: CASSLVGRTNEQFF. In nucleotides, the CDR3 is TGTGCCAGCAGCTTGGTCGGGAGAACTAATGAGCAGTTCTTC.

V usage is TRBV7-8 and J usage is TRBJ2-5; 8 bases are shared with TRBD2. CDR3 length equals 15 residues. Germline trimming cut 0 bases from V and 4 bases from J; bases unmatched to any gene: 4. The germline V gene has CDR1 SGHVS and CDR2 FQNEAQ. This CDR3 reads CASSLAGAGVETQYF. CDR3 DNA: TGTGCCAGCAGCTTAGCCGGAGCGGGAGTAGAGACCCAGTACTTC.

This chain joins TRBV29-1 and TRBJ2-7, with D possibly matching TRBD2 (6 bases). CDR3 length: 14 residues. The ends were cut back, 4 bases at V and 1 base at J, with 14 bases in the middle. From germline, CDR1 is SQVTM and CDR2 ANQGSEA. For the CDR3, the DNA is TGCAGCGTTGGGTTAGGGGCGGGATCCTACGAGCAGTACTTC. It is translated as CSVGLGAGSYEQYF.

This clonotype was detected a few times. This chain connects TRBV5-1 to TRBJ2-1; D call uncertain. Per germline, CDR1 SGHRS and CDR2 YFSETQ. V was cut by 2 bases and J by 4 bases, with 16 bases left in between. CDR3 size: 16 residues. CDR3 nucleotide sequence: TGCGCCAGCAGCTTCCTTTCAGGAGACCTATACAATGAGCAGTTCTTC. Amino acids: CASSFLSGDLYNEQFF.

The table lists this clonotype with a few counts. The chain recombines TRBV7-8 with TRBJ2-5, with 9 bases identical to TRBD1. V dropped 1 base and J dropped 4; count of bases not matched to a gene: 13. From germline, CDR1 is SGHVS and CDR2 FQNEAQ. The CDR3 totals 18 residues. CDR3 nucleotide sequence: TGTGCCAGCAGCTTAGTTCTCTCCGGGACAGGGTACCGAGAGACCCAGTACTTC. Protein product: CASSLVLSGTGYRETQYF.

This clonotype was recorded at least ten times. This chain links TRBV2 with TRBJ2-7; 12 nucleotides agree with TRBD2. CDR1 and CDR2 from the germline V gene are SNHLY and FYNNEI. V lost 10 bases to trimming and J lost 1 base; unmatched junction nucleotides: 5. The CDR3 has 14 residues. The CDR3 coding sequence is TGTGCCACAAAACTAGCGGGGGGATCCTACGAGCAGTACTTC. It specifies CATKLAGGSYEQYF.

CDR3 coding DNA: TGTGCCAGCAGCGTTCGGACAAACTATGGCTACACCTTC. Encoded protein: CASSVRTNYGYTF. J is TRBJ1-2 and V is TRBV9; possibly TRBD1 for D (5 bases). This CDR3 has 13 residues. The V gene lost 2 bases and the J gene lost 2 bases, with 7 bases spanning the gap. The germline V gene encodes CDR1 SGDLS and CDR2 YYNGEE.

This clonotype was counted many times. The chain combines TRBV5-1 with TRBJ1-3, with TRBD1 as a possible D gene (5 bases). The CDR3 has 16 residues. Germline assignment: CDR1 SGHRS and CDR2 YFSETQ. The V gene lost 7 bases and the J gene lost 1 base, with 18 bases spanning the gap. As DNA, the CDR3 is TGCGCCAGCTCCCGGGACGGGACTGCGTCTGGAAACACCATATATTTT. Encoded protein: CASSRDGTASGNTIYF.